Following are 6 T cell receptor beta chains from one sample sequenced in a study of blood T cell repertoires in COVID-19. Assay used: immunoSEQ multiplex PCR; TCRdb lists only in-frame clones, some missing. The profile shows under 95,000 clones, over 70% of them singletons. Specimen: peripheral blood. These receptors came from a man aged 50 to 59 with acute or convalescent COVID-19.

The rearrangement uses TRBV7-9 and TRBJ2-1, with D possibly TRBD1 on 5 matching bases. CDR1 and CDR2 (germline): SEHNR, FQNEAQ (reference sequence). Between the trimmed V and J ends, which lost 5 bases and 8 bases, there was a span of 13 bases. This CDR3 is built from 13 residues. The CDR3 DNA reads TGTGCCAGCAGCCCGACGACAGCCCATGAGCAGTTCTTC. This translates into CASSPTTAHEQFF.

This chain joins TRBV18 and TRBJ2-1, with TRBD1 as a possible D gene (6 bases). Looked up from germline, CDR1 is KGHSH and CDR2 is LQKENI. The V end was cut by 2 bases, the J end by 10 bases, with 12 bases between. The CDR3 is 13 residues long. CDR3 sequence: CASSPSRGFEQFF. The CDR3 DNA reads as TGTGCCAGCTCACCAAGCAGGGGCTTCGAGCAGTTCTTC.

The CDR3 sequence: CASSSSNPNSGYTF. The CDR3 DNA is TGTGCCAGCAGTTCTTCAAACCCAAACAGCGGCTACACCTTC. This sequence joins TRBV6-5 and TRBJ1-2; no clear D. Trimming shortened V by 4 bases and J by 8 bases, and 17 bases separated the two germline ends. The CDR3 has 14 amino acids. The V gene's germline CDR1 is MNHEY and CDR2 SVGAGI.

This clone appeared a few times. The chain couples TRBV7-9 to TRBJ1-3; TRBD1 matches at 11 bases. Germline CDR1 SEHNR, CDR2 FQNEAQ (reference sequence). The CDR3 extends over 19 amino acids. Trimming cost V 4 bases and J 3 bases; bases outside gene matches: 14. CDR3 coding DNA: TGTGCCAGCAGCTCAGGAAGGACAGGGGGCCCCGGTCGTGGAAACACCATATATTTT. This translates into CASSSGRTGGPGRGNTIYF.

The rearrangement uses TRBV28 and TRBJ2-1; 11 bases agree with TRBD1. In germline, CDR1 is MDHEN, CDR2 SYDVKM. V lost 2 bases to trimming and J lost 4 bases; unmatched junction nucleotides: 4. The CDR3 is made up of 16 amino acids. The CDR3 sequence is CASSLAGTGGYNEQFF. The CDR3 bases are TGTGCCAGCAGTTTAGCGGGGACAGGGGGATACAATGAGCAGTTCTTC.

This CDR3 reads CASSEGVGNQPQHF. CDR3 in DNA: TGTGCCAGCAGCGAGGGGGTTGGCAATCAGCCCCAGCATTTT. This sequence joins TRBV9 and TRBJ1-5, with D possibly TRBD1 on 6 matching bases. Germline CDR1 and CDR2: SGDLS and YYNGEE. The CDR3 length is 14 residues. V lost 3 bases to trimming and J lost 2 bases, with 9 bases between them.